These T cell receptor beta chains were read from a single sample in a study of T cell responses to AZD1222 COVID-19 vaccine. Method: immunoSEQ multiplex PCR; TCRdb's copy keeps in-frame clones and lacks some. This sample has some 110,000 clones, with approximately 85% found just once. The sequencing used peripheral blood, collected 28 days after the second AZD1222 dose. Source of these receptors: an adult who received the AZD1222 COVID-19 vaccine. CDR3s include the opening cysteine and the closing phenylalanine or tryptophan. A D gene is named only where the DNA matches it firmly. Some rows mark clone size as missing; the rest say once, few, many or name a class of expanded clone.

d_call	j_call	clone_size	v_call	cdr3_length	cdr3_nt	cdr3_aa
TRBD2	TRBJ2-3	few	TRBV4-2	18	TGTGCCAGCAGCCAAGATAAGAGGCTAGCGGGGGGATCAGATACGCAGTATTTT	CASSQDKRLAGGSDTQYF
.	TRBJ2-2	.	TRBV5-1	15	TGCGCCAGCAGTCCGACAGGCCTGGGCACCGGGGAGCTGTTTTTT	CASSPTGLGTGELFF
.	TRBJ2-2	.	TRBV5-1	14	TGCGCCAGCAGCTTTTTCGGAGGGACCGGGGAGCTGTTTTTT	CASSFFGGTGELFF
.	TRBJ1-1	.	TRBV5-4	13	TGTGCCAGCAGCCGGGACATTAACACTGAAGCTTTCTTT	CASSRDINTEAFF
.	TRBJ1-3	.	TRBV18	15	TGTGCCAGCCGAAGAGGGGCGTTCACCGGAAACACCATATATTTT	CASRRGAFTGNTIYF
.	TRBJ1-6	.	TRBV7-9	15	TGTGCCAGCAGCGTAAGGGTGGGTGCCAATTCACCCCTCCACTTT	CASSVRVGANSPLHF
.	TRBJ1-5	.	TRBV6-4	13	TGTGCCAGCAGTGACTCGAGAGGGGGGCCCCAGCATTTT	CASSDSRGGPQHF
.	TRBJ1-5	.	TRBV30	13	TGTGCCTGGGGGACGGCTGGCAATCAGCCCCAGCATTTT	CAWGTAGNQPQHF
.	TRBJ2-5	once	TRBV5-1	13	TGCGCCAGCAGGGGTGGGGGAAAAGAGACCCAGTACTTC	CASRGGGKETQYF
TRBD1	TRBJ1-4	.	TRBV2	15	TGTGCCAATTCCCGGGACAGGGTCGGTAATGAAAAACTGTTTTTT	CANSRDRVGNEKLFF